This T cell receptor beta chain came from a study of cytomegalovirus exposure and HLA in healthy donors. PCR was performed using 60 Vbeta and 13 Jbeta primers. TCRdb keeps only in-frame clones here, not all; method: immunoSEQ multiplex PCR. The sample has about 200,000 clones, over 60% seen once; the top ten hold 1.5% to 2%. The CDR3 is 13 residues long. V lost 6 bases and J lost 4; bases outside the gene matches: 3. Germline loops: CDR1 MDHEN, CDR2 SYDVKM. The clonotype comes from a male donor in good health and CMV-seronegative. The sample was PBMCs. The V gene is TRBV28, the J gene TRBJ1-5, with 7 nucleotides matching TRBD1. The CDR3 sequence: CASSIQGNQPQHF. The CDR3 DNA reads TGTGCCAGCAGCATACAGGGGAATCAGCCCCAGCATTTT.